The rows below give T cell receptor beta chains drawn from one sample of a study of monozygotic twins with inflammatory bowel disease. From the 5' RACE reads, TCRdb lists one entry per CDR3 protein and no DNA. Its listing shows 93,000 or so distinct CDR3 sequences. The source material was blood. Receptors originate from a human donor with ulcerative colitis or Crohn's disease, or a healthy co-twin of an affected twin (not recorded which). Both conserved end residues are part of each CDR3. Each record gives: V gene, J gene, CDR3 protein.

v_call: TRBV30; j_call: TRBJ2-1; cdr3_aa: CAWRRASRYNEQFF
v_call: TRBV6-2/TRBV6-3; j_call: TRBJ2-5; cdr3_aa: CASRNWVQETQYF
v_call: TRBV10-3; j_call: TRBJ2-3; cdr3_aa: CAISGPPTDTQYF
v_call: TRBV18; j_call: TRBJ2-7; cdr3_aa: CASSQASVSSYEQYF
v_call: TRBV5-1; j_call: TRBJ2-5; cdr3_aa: CASSYSAGIQETQYF
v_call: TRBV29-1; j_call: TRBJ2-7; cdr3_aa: CSVDQGGSSNEQYF
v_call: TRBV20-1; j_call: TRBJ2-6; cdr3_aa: CSASLGSSGANVLTF
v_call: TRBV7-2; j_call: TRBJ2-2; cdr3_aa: CASSLLTWGGELVF
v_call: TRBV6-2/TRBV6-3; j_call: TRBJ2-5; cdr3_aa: CASSGELIQETQYF
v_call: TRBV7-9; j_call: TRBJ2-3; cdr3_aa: CASSFLAAGGTQYF
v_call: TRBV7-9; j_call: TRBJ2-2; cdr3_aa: CASSPGTSGLGELFF
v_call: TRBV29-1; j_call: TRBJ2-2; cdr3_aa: CSVGGGGLGTGELFF
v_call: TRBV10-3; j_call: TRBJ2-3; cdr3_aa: CAIRQGFGTDTQYF
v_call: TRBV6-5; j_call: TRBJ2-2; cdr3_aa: CANSYLAAVGTGKPGELFF
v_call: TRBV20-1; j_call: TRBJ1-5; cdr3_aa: CSARGREDQPQHF
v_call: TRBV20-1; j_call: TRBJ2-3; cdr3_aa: CSARPLQAADTQYF
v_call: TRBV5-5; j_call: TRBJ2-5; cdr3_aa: CASSHLSGGGETQYF
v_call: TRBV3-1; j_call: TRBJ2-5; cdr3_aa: CASSQRSGEVPETQYF
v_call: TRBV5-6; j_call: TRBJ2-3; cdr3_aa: CASSLAGTSGVDTQYF
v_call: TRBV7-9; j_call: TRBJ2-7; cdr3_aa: CASSFPLGEQYF